This note documents a single T cell receptor beta chain sequence. Its antigen is unidentified. The data belong to a study of T cell responses to AZD1222 COVID-19 vaccine. Libraries were prepared by immunoSEQ multiplex PCR; TCRdb keeps only in-frame clonotypes and omits some of them. The sample records around 130,000 clones, roughly 92% being singletons. Broader study findings: Within unmutated variant regions lay the reported targets of nearly half of spike-specific TCRs. There were mostly white British donors and more females than males, and clonal diversity was possibly underestimated.

Germline lookup yields CDR1 SGHRS and CDR2 YFSETQ. There are 14 residues in the CDR3. Trimming removed 4 bases from V and 0 bases from J, with 10 bases in between. The chain joins TRBV5-1 to TRBJ1-1; perhaps TRBD1 as D (6 bases). The starting material was peripheral blood, obtained 28 days after the second AZD1222 dose. The receptor's source is an adult who received the AZD1222 COVID-19 vaccine. This CDR3 is CASSDGQMNTEAFF. DNA of the CDR3: TGCGCCAGCAGCGACGGACAGATGAACACTGAAGCTTTCTTT.